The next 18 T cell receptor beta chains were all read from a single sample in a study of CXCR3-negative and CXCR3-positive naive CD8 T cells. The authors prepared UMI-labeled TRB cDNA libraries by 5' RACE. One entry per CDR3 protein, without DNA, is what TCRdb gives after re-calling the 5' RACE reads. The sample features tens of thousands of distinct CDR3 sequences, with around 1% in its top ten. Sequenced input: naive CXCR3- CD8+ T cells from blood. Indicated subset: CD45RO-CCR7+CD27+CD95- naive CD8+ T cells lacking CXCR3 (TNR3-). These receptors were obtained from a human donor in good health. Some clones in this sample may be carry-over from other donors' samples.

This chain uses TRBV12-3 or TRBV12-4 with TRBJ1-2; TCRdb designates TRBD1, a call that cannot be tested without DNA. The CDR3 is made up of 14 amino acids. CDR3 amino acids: CASSSPGQGNGYTF.

This CDR3 is CSARDGTSGGKHQETQYF. The chain combines TRBV20-1 with TRBJ2-5; there is no DNA to check the TCRdb D call of TRBD2. Per germline, CDR1 DFQATT and CDR2 SNEGSKA (reference sequence). The CDR3 totals 18 residues.

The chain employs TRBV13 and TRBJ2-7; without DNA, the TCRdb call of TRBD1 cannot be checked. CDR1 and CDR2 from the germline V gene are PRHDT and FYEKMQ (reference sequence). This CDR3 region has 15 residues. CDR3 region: CASSLLGQGWYEQYF.

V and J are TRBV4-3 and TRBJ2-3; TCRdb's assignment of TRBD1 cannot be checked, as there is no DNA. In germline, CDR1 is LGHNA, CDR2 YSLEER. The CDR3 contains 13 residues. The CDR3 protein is CASSQLGGDTQYF.

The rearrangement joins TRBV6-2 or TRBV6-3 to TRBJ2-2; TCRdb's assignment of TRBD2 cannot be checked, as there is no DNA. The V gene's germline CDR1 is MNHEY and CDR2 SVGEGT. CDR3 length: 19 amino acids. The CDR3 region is CASSYSRLAGGLGTGELFF.

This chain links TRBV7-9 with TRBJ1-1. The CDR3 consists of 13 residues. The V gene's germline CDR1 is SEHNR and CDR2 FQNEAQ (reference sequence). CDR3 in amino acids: CASSLVSGSEAFF.

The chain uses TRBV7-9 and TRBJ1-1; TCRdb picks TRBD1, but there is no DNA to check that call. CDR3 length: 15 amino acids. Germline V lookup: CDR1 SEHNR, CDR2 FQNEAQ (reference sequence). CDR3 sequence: CASSLAGTENTEAFF.

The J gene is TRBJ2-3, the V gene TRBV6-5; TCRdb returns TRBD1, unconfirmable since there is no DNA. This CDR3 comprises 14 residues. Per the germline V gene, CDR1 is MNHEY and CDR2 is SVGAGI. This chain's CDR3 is CASSSGQVTDTQYF.

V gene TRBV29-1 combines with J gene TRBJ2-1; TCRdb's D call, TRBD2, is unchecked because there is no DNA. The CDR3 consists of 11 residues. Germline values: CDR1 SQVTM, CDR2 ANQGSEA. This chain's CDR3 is CSVEGLPEQFF.

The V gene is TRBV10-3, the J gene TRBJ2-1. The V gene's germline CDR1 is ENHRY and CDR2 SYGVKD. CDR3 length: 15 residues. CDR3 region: CAIRTEFNEDNEQFF.

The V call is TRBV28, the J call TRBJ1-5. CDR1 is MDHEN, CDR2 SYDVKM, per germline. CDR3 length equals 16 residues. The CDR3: CASSLGTVRSNQPQHF.

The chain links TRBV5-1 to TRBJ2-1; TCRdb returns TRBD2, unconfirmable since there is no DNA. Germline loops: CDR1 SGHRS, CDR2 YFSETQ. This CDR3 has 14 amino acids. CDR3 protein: CASTRLGLDNEQFF.

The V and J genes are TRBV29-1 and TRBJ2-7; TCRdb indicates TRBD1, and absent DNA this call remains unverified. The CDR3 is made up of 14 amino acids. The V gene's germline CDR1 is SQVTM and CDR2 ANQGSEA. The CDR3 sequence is CSVEGTGKDYEQYF.

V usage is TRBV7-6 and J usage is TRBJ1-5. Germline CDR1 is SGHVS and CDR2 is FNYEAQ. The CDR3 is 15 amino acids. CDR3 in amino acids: CASSFGPNINQPQHF.

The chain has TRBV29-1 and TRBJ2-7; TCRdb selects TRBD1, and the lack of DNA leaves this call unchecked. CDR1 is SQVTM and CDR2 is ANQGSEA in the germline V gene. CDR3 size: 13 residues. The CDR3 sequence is CSVIDAQGIEQYF.

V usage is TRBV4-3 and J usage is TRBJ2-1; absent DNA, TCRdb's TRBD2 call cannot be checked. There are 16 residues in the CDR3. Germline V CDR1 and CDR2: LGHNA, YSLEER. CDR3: CASSQGPGSSYNEQFF.

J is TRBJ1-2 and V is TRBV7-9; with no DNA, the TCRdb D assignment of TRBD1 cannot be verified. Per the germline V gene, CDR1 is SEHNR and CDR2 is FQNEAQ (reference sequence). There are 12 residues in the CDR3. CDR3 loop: CASSLGQGSYTF.

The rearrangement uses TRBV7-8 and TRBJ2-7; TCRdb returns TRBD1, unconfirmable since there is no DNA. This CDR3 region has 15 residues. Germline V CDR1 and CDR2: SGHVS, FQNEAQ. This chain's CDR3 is CASSLPGQGYYEQYF.